The 13 T cell receptor beta chains listed next were all sequenced from one sample in a study of T cells in narcolepsy. TCRdb keeps only in-frame clones here, not all; method: immunoSEQ multiplex PCR. Here the sample spans approximately 30,000 clones, more than 70% being singletons. Sequenced sample: memory (CD45RA-) CD4+ T cells from blood. The receptors stem from a human donor in good health.

The rearrangement joins TRBV27 to TRBJ2-7; 7 positions agree with TRBD2. The CDR3 contains 15 residues. V lost 2 bases, J lost 0 bases, and 4 bases stayed unmatched. The germline V gene has CDR1 MNHEY and CDR2 SMNVEV (reference sequence). CDR3 sequence reads: CASSLGGVPSYEQYF. The CDR3 nucleotides read TGTGCCAGCAGTTTAGGGGGGGTCCCCTCCTACGAGCAGTACTTC.

In regard to this clone: Other DNA sequences in the sample encode the same CDR3. The chain couples TRBV19 to TRBJ1-2; D is uncertain. The germline CDR1 and CDR2 sequences are LNHDA and SQIVND (reference sequence). V was cut by 3 bases and J by 4 bases, with 6 bases left in between. This CDR3 region has 12 residues. DNA for the CDR3: TGTGCCAGTAGTATTAGCGTCTATGGCTACACCTTC. Protein product: CASSISVYGYTF.

The chain is built from TRBV11-2 and TRBJ2-5; tentatively, D is TRBD1 or TRBD2 (5 bases each). Germline CDR1 and CDR2: SGHAT and FQNNGV. The CDR3 loop spans 16 amino acids. The V end lost 1 base, the J end lost 4 bases, and 16 bases lay between the germline ends. The CDR3 DNA reads as TGTGCCAGCAGCTTAGGTGGGACGGGTACTCTAGAGACCCAGTACTTC. The encoded protein is CASSLGGTGTLETQYF.

This rearrangement joins TRBV5-4 to TRBJ2-5; D uncertain. This CDR3 has 15 residues. Trimming removed 2 bases at V and 1 base at J, with 12 bases between. Germline-derived CDR1 and CDR2 are SGHNT and YYREEE (reference sequence). This chain's CDR3 is CASSLPGFLQETQYF. CDR3 coding DNA: TGTGCCAGCAGCTTACCCGGGTTCCTCCAAGAGACCCAGTACTTC.

The chain combines TRBV5-1 with TRBJ2-7, with 10 bases matching TRBD1. CDR1 is SGHRS, CDR2 YFSETQ, per germline. This CDR3 region has 16 residues. V dropped 0 bases and J dropped 6; count of bases not matched to a gene: 9. CDR3: CASSLDPGTGAVEQYF. The DNA for the CDR3 is TGCGCCAGCAGCTTGGACCCCGGGACAGGGGCTGTCGAGCAGTACTTC.

The V gene is TRBV4-3, the J gene TRBJ1-6; no firm D call. The V and J ends lost 0 bases and 10 bases respectively, with 7 bases between them. This CDR3 is built from 13 residues. From germline, CDR1 is LGHNA and CDR2 YSLEER. This CDR3 is CASSQDGVSPLHF. CDR3 bases: TGCGCCAGCAGCCAAGATGGGGTGTCACCCCTCCACTTT.

CDR3 in DNA: TGTGCCACCGACAAACGAGATAATACAATGAGGCAGTTCTTC. The encoded protein is CATDKRDNTMRQFF. This chain links TRBV19 with TRBJ2-1; D gene ambiguous. The CDR3 runs 14 residues. Germline assignment: CDR1 LNHDA and CDR2 SQIVND (reference sequence). The ends were cut back, 10 bases at V and 12 bases at J, with 25 bases in the middle.

The chain carries TRBV12-5 and TRBJ2-1; weak D call: TRBD2 (6 bases). Germline CDR1 is LGHNT and CDR2 is FRNRAP. This CDR3 has 18 residues. V was pared by 5 bases and J by 9 bases, with 29 bases between. The CDR3 bases are TGTGCTAGTGGTGATGGAGGGTTTTCGCATCGGGTATCTGGTGAGCAGTTCTTC. Translating gives CASGDGGFSHRVSGEQFF. Together with reference TRBV12-5 and TRBJ2-1, the CDR3 gives the full variable domain: DARVTQTPRHKVTEMGQEVTMRCQPILGHNTVFWYRQTMMQGLELLAYFRNRAPLDDSGMPKDRFSAEMPDATLATLKIQPSEPRDSAVYFCASGDGGFSHRVSGEQFFGPGTRLTVL.

The chain employs TRBV5-1 and TRBJ2-7; 10 positions agree with TRBD1. After removal of 5 bases from V and 5 bases from J, the junction contained 19 bases not matched to a gene. The CDR3 is 18 amino acids. Germline V gives CDR1 SGHRS, CDR2 YFSETQ. DNA of the CDR3: TGCGCCAGCAGACTGTGGGGTGGCCCGGGACAGGGGTCGCACGAGCAGTACTTC. Translation: CASRLWGGPGQGSHEQYF.

This rearrangement joins TRBV28 to TRBJ2-7; TRBD2 agrees at 7 bases. The CDR3 totals 13 residues. Germline V CDR1 and CDR2: MDHEN, SYDVKM. With V trimmed by 8 bases and J by 3 bases, 7 bases remained unmatched. The chain's CDR3 is CASLDRDYYEQYF. The CDR3 DNA reads as TGTGCCAGCCTGGACCGGGACTACTACGAGCAGTACTTC.

The chain combines TRBV11-2 with TRBJ2-1; D is unclear. CDR1 is SGHAT and CDR2 is FQNNGV in the germline V gene. Deletions cut 5 bases from V and 14 bases from J, with 16 bases between. The CDR3 loop spans 12 amino acids. CDR3 region: CASSQGPASEFF. CDR3 nucleotide sequence: TGTGCCAGCAGCCAAGGCCCGGCCTCGGAGTTCTTC.

This rearrangement joins TRBV4-3 to TRBJ2-7; D ambiguous. The CDR3 has 13 amino acids. The V gene lost 4 bases and the J gene lost 6 bases, with 13 bases spanning the gap. Germline-derived CDR1 and CDR2 are LGHNA and YSLEER. CDR3 nucleotides: TGCGCCAGCAGCCCCATGGAGCGTAGCGAGCAGTACTTC. Translated, it gives CASSPMERSEQYF.

The genes are TRBV9 and TRBJ2-5, with 12 bases aligning to TRBD2. The CDR3 has 17 residues. J was trimmed by 5 bases and V by 3 bases; bases with no gene match: 11. Germline lookup yields CDR1 SGDLS and CDR2 YYNGEE. The CDR3 coding sequence is TGTGCCAGCAGCGCGACTAGCGGGAGTCTGGGAAGGGAGACCCAGTACTTC. It specifies CASSATSGSLGRETQYF.